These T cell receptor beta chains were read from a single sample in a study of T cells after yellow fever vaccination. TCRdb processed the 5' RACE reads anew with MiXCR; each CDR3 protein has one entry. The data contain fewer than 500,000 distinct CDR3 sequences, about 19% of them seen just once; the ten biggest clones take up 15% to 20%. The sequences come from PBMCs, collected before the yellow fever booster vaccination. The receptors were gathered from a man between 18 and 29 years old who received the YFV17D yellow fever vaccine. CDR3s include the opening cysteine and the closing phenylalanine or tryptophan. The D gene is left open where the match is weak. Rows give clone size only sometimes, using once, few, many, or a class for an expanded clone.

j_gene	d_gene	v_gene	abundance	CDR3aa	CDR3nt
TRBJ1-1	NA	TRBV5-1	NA	CASSFLNTEAFF	TGCGCCAGCAGCTTTCTAAACACTGAAGCTTTCTTT
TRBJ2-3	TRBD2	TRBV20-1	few	CSAPRGLVADTQYF	TGCAGTGCTCCCAGGGGACTAGTCGCAGATACGCAGTATTTT
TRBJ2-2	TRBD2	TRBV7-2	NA	CASSLELAGASNTGELFF	TGTGCCAGCAGCTTAGAACTAGCGGGGGCCTCGAACACCGGGGAGCTGTTTTTT
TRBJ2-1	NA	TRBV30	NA	CAWKPGPGAYNEQFF	TGTGCCTGGAAACCCGGGCCGGGGGCCTACAATGAGCAGTTCTTC
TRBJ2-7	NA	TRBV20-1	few	CSARSPAPGLTSYEQYF	TGCAGTGCTAGAAGCCCTGCCCCGGGACTCACATCCTACGAGCAGTACTTC
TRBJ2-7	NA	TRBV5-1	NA	CASSFLQAGYEQYF	TGCGCCAGCAGCTTCTTGCAGGCGGGATACGAGCAGTACTTC
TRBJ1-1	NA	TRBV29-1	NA	CSGRQSLNTEAFF	TGCAGCGGCCGACAGAGTTTGAACACTGAAGCTTTCTTT
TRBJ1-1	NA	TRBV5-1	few	CASSLALHNLNTEAFF	TGCGCCAGCAGCTTGGCCCTCCACAACCTGAACACTGAAGCTTTCTTT
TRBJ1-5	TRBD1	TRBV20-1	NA	CSASVGTGLTQPQHF	TGCAGTGCTAGCGTAGGGACAGGGCTTACTCAGCCCCAGCATTTT
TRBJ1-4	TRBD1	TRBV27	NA	CASTQMSTGTTTNEKLFF	TGTGCCAGCACCCAAATGTCGACAGGGACGACCACTAATGAAAAACTGTTTTTT
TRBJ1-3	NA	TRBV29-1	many	CSVWGSAGNTIYF	TGCAGCGTTTGGGGTTCGGCTGGAAACACCATATATTTT
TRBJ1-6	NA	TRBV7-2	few	CASSLGHNNSPLHF	TGTGCCAGCAGCTTAGGTCACAATAATTCACCCCTCCACTTT
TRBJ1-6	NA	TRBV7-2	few	CASRLQGNNSPLHF	TGTGCCAGCAGACTACAGGGCAATAATTCACCCCTCCACTTT
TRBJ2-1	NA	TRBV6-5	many	CASSYSRANEQFF	TGTGCCAGCAGTTACTCTAGGGCGAACGAGCAGTTCTTC
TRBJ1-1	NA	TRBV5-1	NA	CASSSSNRAGTEAFF	TGCGCCAGCAGCTCTTCGAACAGGGCCGGGACTGAAGCTTTCTTT
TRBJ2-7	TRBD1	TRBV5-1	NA	CASSLERDRVHEQYF	TGCGCCAGCAGCTTGGAACGGGACAGGGTCCACGAGCAGTACTTC
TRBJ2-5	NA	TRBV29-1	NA	CSVEPRTTRRETQYF	TGCAGCGTTGAGCCTAGGACTACCCGGAGGGAGACCCAGTACTTC
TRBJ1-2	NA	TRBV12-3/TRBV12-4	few	CASSTREGGYGYTF	TGTGCCAGCAGTACCCGAGAGGGGGGCTATGGCTACACCTTC
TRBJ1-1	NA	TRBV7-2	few	CASSLEYRANTEAFF	TGTGCCAGCAGCTTAGAGTACAGGGCCAACACTGAAGCTTTCTTT
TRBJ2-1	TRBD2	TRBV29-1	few	CSVVGWLAGGHEQFF	TGCAGCGTCGTCGGGTGGCTAGCGGGGGGGCATGAGCAGTTCTTC
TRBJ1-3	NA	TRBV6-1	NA	CASRRALSPGNTIYF	TGTGCCAGCAGAAGGGCTCTAAGCCCTGGAAACACCATATATTTT
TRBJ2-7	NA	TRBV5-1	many	CASSPRPGQYEQYF	TGCGCCAGCAGCCCGCGTCCCGGGCAATACGAGCAGTACTTC
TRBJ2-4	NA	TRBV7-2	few	CASSYRVPGNIQYF	TGTGCCAGCAGCTACCGGGTCCCTGGGAACATTCAGTACTTC
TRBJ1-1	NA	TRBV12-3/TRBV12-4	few	CASRMKEGWGTNTEAFF	TGTGCCAGCAGAATGAAGGAGGGTTGGGGCACAAACACTGAAGCTTTCTTT
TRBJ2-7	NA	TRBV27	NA	CASSLGDSQGEQYF	TGTGCCAGCAGTTTAGGCGACTCACAGGGCGAGCAGTACTTC
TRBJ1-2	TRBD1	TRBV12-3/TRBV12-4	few	CASINSDRGFGYGYTF	TGTGCCAGCATTAACAGCGACAGGGGTTTTGGCTATGGCTACACCTTC
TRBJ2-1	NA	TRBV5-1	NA	CASSLRGQEQFF	TGCGCCAGCAGCTTGAGAGGGCAGGAGCAGTTCTTC
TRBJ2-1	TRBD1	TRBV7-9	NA	CASRPQGKRLYNEQFF	TGTGCCAGCAGGCCACAGGGGAAGAGGCTCTACAATGAGCAGTTCTTC